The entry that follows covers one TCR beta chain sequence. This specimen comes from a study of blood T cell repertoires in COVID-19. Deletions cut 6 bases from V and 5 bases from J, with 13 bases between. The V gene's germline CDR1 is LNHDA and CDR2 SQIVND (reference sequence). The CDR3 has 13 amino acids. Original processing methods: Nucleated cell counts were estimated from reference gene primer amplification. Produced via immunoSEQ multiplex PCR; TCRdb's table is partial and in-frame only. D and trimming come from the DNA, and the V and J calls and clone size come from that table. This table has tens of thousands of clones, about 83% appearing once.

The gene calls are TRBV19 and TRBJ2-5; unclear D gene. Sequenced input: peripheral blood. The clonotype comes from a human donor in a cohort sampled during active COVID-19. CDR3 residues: CASSAVVRETQYF. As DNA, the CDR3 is TGTGCCAGTAGCGCCGTAGTTCGGGAGACCCAGTACTTC.